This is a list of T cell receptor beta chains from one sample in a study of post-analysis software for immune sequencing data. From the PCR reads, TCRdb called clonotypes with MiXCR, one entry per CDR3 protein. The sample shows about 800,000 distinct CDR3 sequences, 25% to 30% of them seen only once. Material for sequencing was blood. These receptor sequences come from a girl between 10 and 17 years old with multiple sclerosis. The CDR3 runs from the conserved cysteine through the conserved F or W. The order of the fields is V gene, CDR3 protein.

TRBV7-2,CASLLGSGISRETQYF
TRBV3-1,CASSQGSGSPYQETQYF
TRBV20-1,CSASRTVDTTLFF
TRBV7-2,CASSSSGNQPQHF
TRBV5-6,CASTLTRMQETQYF
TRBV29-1,CSVAPGHFNEQFF
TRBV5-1,CASSLASGGARQETQYF
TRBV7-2,CATLSGREAFF
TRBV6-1,CTSSEFGSNYNEQFF
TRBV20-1,CSATSAWGADIQYF
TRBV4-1,CASSPGLGPGNQPQHF
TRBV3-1,CASSQGQWVGGYTF
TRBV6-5,CASKGYQMNTEAFF
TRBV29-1,CSVGFTGLAGSAETQYF
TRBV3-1,CASSQWTGGRPTDTQYF
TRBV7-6,CASSYPTGNSYGYTF
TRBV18,CASSPPGGTSSYNEQFF
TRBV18,CASSPSGRTSYEQYF
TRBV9,CASSVAPGSTEAFF
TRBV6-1,CASSDGRISGANVLTF
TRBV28,CAIGPTPYNEQFF
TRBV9,CASSPLGLAGVPFF
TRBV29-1,CSVRNTDTQYF